What follows are 3 T cell receptor beta chains derived from one specimen sequenced in a study of T cell repertoires in cytomegalovirus infection. MiXCR, applied by TCRdb to the reads, yields one record per CDR3 protein. The top ten hold approximately 10% of the sample, which has 480,000 or so distinct CDR3 sequences, about 11% seen once. The sample comprised PBMCs. The receptors here all came from a human donor in good health (CMV status not recorded). Some clones in this sample may be carry-over from other donors' samples.

The sample holds many counts of this clonotype. The chain joins TRBV5-4 to TRBJ1-5; D remains ambiguous. Looked up from germline, CDR1 is SGHNT and CDR2 is YYREEE (reference sequence). V was clipped by 4 bases and J by 11 bases, with 13 bases between them. This CDR3 contains 12 residues. The CDR3 loop reads CASSHPERAQHF. CDR3 sequence (DNA): TGTGCCAGCAGCCACCCTGAGAGAGCCCAGCATTTT.

This clonotype was seen at least ten times. The chain couples TRBV20-1 to TRBJ1-1; D not resolved. Trimming removed 3 bases at V and 3 bases at J, with 8 bases between. Germline V gene data show CDR1 as DFQATT and CDR2 as SNEGSKA (reference sequence). CDR3 length: 12 amino acids. CDR3 coding DNA: TGCAGTGCTAGTGTGGCCTACACTGAAGCTTTCTTT. This encodes CSASVAYTEAFF.

This clonotype appeared many times. This chain connects TRBV28 to TRBJ2-1; D not resolved. The length of the CDR3 is 14 residues. Trimming took 6 bases from V and 6 from J, leaving 15 bases between them. Per the germline V gene, CDR1 is MDHEN and CDR2 is SYDVKM. The CDR3 DNA sequence: TGTGCCAGCAGCCCAAGTGGGGTGGGCAATGAGCAGTTCTTC. This translates into CASSPSGVGNEQFF.